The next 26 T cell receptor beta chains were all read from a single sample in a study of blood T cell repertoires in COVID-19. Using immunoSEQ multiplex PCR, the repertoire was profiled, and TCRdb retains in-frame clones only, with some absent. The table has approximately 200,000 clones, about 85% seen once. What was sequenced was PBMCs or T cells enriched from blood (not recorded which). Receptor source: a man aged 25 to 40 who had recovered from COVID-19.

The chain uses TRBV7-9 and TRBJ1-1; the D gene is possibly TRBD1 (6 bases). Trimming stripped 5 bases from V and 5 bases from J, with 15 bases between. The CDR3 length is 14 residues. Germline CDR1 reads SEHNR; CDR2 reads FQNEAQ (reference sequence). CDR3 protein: CASSLAGEGTEAFF. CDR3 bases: TGTGCCAGCAGCCTTGCAGGGGAGGGTACTGAAGCTTTCTTT.

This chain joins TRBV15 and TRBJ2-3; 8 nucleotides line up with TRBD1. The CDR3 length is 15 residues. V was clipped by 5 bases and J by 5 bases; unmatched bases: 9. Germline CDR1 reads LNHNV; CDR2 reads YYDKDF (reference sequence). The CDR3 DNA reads TGTGCCACCAGCCATGGACAGGGAGGAATAGATACGCAGTATTTT. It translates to CATSHGQGGIDTQYF.

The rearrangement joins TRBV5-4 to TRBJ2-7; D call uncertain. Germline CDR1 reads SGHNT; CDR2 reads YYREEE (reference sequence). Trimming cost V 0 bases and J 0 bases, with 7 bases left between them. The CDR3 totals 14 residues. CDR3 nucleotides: TGTGCCAGCAGCTTGGAACGAGCCTCCTACGAGCAGTACTTC. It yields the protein CASSLERASYEQYF. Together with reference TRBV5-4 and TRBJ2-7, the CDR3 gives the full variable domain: ETGVTQSPTHLIKTRGQQVTLRCSSQSGHNTVSWYQQALGQGPQFIFQYYREEENGRGNFPPRFSGLQFPNYSSELNVNALELDDSALYLCASSLERASYEQYFGPGTRLTVT.

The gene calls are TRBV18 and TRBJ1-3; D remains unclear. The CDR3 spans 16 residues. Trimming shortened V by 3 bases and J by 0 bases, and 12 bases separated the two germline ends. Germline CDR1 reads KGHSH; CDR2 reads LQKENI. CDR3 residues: CASSPGTGDSGNTIYF. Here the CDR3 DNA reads TGTGCCAGCTCACCGGGTACGGGAGACTCTGGAAACACCATATATTTT.

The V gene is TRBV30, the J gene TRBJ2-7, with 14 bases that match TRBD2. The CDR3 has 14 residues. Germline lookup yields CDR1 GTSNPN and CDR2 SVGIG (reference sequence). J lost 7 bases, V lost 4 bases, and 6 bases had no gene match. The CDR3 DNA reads TGTGCCTGGATACAGGGACTAGCGGGAGATGAGCAGTACTTC. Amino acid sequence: CAWIQGLAGDEQYF. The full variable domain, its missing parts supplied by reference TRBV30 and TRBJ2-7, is SQTIHQWPATLVQPVGSPLSLECTVEGTSNPNLYWYRQAAGRGLQLLFYSVGIGQISSEVPQNLSASRPQDRQFILSSKKLLLSDSGFYLCAWIQGLAGDEQYFGPGTRLTVT.

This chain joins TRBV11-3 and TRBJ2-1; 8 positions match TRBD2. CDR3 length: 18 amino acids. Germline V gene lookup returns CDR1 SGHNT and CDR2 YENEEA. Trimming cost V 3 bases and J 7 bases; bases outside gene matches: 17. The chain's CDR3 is CASSFDQGGSGRANEQFF. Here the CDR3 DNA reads TGTGCCAGCAGCTTTGATCAGGGTGGCAGCGGGAGAGCAAATGAGCAGTTCTTC.

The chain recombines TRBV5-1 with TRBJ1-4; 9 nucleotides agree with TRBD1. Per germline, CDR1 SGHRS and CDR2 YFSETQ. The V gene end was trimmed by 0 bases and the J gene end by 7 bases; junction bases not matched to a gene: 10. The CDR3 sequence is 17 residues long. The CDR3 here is CASSLAPSDRGGEKLFF. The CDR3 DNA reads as TGCGCCAGCAGCTTGGCCCCCTCCGACAGGGGGGGTGAAAAACTGTTTTTT.

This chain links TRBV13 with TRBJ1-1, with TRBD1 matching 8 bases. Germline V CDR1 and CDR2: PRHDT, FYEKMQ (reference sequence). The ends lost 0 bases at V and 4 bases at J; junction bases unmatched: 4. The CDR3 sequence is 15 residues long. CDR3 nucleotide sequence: TGTGCCAGCAGCTTAGGGGACAGGGACTCCACTGAAGCTTTCTTT. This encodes CASSLGDRDSTEAFF.

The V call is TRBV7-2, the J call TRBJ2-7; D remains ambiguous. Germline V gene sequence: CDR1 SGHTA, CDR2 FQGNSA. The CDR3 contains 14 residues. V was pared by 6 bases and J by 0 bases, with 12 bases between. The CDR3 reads CASSPRVVSYEQYF. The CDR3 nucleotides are TGTGCCAGCAGTCCTAGAGTGGTCTCCTACGAGCAGTACTTC.

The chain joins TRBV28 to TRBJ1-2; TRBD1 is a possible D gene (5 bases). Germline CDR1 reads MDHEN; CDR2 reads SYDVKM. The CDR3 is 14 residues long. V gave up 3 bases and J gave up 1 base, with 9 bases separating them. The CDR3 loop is CASSFGGGNYGYTF. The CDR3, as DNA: TGTGCCAGCAGTTTTGGGGGAGGTAACTATGGCTACACCTTC.

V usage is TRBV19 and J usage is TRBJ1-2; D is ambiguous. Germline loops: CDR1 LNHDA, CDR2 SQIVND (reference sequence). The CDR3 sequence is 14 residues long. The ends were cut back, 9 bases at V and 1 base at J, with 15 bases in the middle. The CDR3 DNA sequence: TGTGCCAGCAAAACTTCGGGGTTTAACTATGGCTACACCTTC. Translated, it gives CASKTSGFNYGYTF.

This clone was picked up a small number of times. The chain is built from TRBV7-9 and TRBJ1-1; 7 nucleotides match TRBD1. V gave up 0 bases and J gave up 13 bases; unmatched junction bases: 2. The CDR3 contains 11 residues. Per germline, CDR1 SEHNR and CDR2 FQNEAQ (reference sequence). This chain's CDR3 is CASSLADRDFF. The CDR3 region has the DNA TGTGCCAGCAGCTTAGCCGACAGGGATTTCTTT.

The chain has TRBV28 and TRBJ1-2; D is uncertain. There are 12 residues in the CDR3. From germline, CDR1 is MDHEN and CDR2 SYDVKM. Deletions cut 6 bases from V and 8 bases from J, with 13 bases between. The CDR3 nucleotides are TGTGCCAGCAGCGCGACTGTTAAAGGCTACACCTTC. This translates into CASSATVKGYTF.

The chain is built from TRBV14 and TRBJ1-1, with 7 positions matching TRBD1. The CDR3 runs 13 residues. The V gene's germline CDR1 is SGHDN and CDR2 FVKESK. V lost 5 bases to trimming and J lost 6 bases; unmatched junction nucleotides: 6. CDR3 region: CASSSRGRAEAFF. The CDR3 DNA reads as TGTGCCAGCAGCTCTAGGGGGCGGGCTGAAGCTTTCTTT.

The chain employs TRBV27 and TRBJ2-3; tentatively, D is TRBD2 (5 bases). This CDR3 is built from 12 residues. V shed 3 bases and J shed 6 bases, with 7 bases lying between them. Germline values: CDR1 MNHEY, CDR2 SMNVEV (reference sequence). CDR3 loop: CASSLGGDTQYF. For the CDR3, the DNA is TGTGCCAGCAGTTTGGGCGGGGATACGCAGTATTTT.

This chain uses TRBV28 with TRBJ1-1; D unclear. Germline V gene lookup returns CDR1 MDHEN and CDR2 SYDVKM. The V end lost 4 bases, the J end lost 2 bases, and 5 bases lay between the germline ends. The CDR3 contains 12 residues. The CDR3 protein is CASSSSNTEAFF. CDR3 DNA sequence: TGTGCCAGCAGTTCGAGTAACACTGAAGCTTTCTTT.

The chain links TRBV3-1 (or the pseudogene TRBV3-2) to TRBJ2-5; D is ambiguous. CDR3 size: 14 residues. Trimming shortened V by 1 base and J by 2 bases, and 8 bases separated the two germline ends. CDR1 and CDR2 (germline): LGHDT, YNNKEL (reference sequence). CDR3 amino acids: CASSQATTQETQYF. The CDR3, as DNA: TGTGCCAGCAGCCAAGCCACCACACAAGAGACCCAGTACTTC.

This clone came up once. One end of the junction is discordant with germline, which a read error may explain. This CDR3 is CASSLEAGSGNTIYF. The CDR3, as DNA: TGTGCTAGCAGCTTAGAAGCCGGCTCTGGAAACACCATATATTTT. The V call is TRBV7-7, the J call TRBJ1-3, with unresolved D. CDR1 is SSHAT and CDR2 is FNYEAQ in the germline V gene (reference sequence). The CDR3 totals 15 residues.

Here the CDR3 DNA reads TGCGCCAGCAGCTTGGGGGACTATCCTCAAGAGACCCAGTACTTC. Amino acid sequence: CASSLGDYPQETQYF. V usage is TRBV5-1 and J usage is TRBJ2-5; TRBD2 aligns across 7 bases. CDR3 size: 15 residues. Germline assignment: CDR1 SGHRS and CDR2 YFSETQ. The J segment lost 2 bases and the V segment lost 0 bases, leaving 4 bases of the junction unmatched. The entire variable domain, with the rest obtained from reference TRBV5-1 and TRBJ2-5, is as follows: KAGVTQTPRYLIKTRGQQVTLSCSPISGHRSVSWYQQTPGQGLQFLFEYFSETQRNKGNFPGRFSGRQFSNSRSEMNVSTLELGDSALYLCASSLGDYPQETQYFGPGTRLLVL.

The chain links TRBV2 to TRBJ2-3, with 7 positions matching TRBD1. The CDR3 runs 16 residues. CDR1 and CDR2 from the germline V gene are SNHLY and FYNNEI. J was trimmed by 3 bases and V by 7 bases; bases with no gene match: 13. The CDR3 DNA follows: TGTGCCAGCAACGCATTCGACAGGGTAAAGACAGATACGCAGTATTTT. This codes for CASNAFDRVKTDTQYF.

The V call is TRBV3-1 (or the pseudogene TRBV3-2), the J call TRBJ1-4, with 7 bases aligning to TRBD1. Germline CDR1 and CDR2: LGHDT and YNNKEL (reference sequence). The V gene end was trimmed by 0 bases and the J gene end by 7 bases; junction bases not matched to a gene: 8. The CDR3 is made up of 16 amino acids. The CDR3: CASSQEFQGVFEKLFF. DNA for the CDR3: TGTGCCAGCAGCCAAGAATTCCAGGGGGTCTTTGAAAAACTGTTTTTT.

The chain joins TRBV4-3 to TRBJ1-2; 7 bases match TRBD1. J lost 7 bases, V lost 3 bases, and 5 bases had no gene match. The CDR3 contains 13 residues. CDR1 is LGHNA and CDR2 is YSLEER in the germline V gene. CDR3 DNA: TGCGCCAGCAGCCACCAAGGGGGCTCTGGCTACACCTTC. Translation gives CASSHQGGSGYTF.

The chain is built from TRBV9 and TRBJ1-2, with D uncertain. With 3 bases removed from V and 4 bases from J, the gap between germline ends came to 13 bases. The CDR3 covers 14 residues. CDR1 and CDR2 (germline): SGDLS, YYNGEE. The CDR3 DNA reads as TGTGCCAGCAGCGCAGGACTCGACTCCTATGGCTACACCTTC. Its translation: CASSAGLDSYGYTF.

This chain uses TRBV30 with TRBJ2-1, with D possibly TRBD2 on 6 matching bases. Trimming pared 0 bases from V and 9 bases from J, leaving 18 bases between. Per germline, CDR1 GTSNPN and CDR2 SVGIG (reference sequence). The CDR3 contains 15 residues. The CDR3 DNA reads TGTGCCTGGAGTGTACGCTGGGCGGGACCTGGTGAGCAGTTCTTC. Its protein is CAWSVRWAGPGEQFF.

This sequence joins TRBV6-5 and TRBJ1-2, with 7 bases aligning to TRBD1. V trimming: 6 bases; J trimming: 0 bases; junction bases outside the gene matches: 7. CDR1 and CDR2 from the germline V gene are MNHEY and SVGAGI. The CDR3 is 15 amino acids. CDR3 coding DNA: TGTGCCAGCAGCATTTACAGGGGCGCTAACTATGGCTACACCTTC. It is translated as CASSIYRGANYGYTF.

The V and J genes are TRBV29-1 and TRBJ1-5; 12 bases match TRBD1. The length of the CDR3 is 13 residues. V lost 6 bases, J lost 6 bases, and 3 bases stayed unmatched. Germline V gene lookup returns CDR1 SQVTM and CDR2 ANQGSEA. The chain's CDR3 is CSVGTGGGQPQHF. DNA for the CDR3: TGCAGCGTCGGGACAGGGGGCGGTCAGCCCCAGCATTTT.